These T cell receptor beta chains were read from a single sample in a study of blood T cell repertoires in COVID-19. The assay was immunoSEQ multiplex PCR, and TCRdb's table has in-frame clones only and misses some. The sample records 400,000 to 550,000 clones, around 89% being singletons. Specimen: peripheral blood. These receptors were taken from a woman aged 25 to 39 with acute or convalescent COVID-19. Both conserved end residues are trimmed from each CDR3. Fields, in order: D gene, J gene, V gene, CDR3 protein. The D gene is left open where the match is weak.

>NA|TRBJ2-5|TRBV7-3
ASSFLEPGVGETQY
>NA|TRBJ2-2|TRBV28
ASSLPDTGELF
>TRBD1|TRBJ1-1|TRBV6-5
ASSYSAGTAEAF
>NA|TRBJ2-7|TRBV9
ASSVDGSSYEQY
>TRBD2|TRBJ2-7|TRBV7-9
ASSTRLAGDEQY
>TRBD1|TRBJ2-7|TRBV11-2
ASSLDPRTGLGLGEQY
>TRBD2|TRBJ2-7|TRBV3-1/TRBV3-2
ASSQDLLAGTYEQY
>TRBD2|TRBJ2-7|TRBV27
ASMKLAGTIYEQY
>NA|TRBJ2-5|TRBV11-2
ASSFQGTQY
>TRBD1|TRBJ2-7|TRBV10-3
AIREGQEPYEQY
>TRBD2|TRBJ2-3|TRBV28
ASSFPSRTSGGAGTDTQY
>TRBD2|TRBJ2-2|TRBV5-1
ASSLGTSGNTGELF
>NA|TRBJ1-1|TRBV19
ASSVRVMNTEAF
>TRBD2|TRBJ2-3|TRBV5-5
ASSSITTSGASTDTQY
>NA|TRBJ2-3|TRBV18
ASSLTPLTDTQY
>TRBD1|TRBJ1-6|TRBV13
ASSTGQGNSPLH
>NA|TRBJ2-3|TRBV7-7
ASSSTLGATDTQY
>TRBD1|TRBJ2-7|TRBV19
ASSIGDRARRSYEQY
>TRBD2|TRBJ2-3|TRBV4-2
ASSQDPAGGATDTQY
>NA|TRBJ2-7|TRBV2
ASSRSQGLGEQY
>NA|TRBJ1-2|TRBV7-9
ASGETGTGYT
>NA|TRBJ2-3|TRBV23-1
ASTPLFGDTTDTQY
>TRBD1|TRBJ2-7|TRBV11-2
ASSLTGSSYEQY
>TRBD1|TRBJ2-1|TRBV5-1
ASGVGTGNEQF
>TRBD2|TRBJ2-7|TRBV5-8
ASSLSGLAGHEQY
>TRBD2|TRBJ2-1|TRBV7-6
ASSRTSGYSYNEQF
>NA|TRBJ2-7|TRBV14
ASSSIGQGNYEQY
>NA|TRBJ2-1|TRBV2
ASSTPSDSYYNEQF
>NA|TRBJ1-6|TRBV19
ASSIERAYSPLH
>NA|TRBJ2-5|TRBV28
ASSFQSETQY
>NA|TRBJ2-2|TRBV6-6
ASSPGTFDGGELF
>NA|TRBJ1-3|TRBV5-6
ASSSRDTSGNTIY
>TRBD1|TRBJ1-4|TRBV28
ASQTGGREKLF
>NA|TRBJ1-2|TRBV5-6
ASSWMDSRSNYGYT
>NA|TRBJ1-2|TRBV6-5
ASSYAWGVANSYT
>TRBD1|TRBJ1-2|TRBV10-3
AISEHRTGGGGYT
>NA|TRBJ1-2|TRBV21-1
ASSRAGDSTITPSGYT
>TRBD1|TRBJ1-5|TRBV6-6
ASSQTGGAPQPQH
>NA|TRBJ1-2|TRBV10-1
ATSDRKRGEDGYT
>TRBD1|TRBJ1-6|TRBV12-3/TRBV12-4
ASSTTGNSPLH
>NA|TRBJ2-7|TRBV4-1
ASSQDRGKSDEQY
>NA|TRBJ2-3|TRBV12-3/TRBV12-4
ASSFQEAQY
>TRBD1|TRBJ1-2|TRBV28
ASTDPGQLIYGYT
>TRBD2|TRBJ2-2|TRBV7-8
ASSLFGGGADTGELF
>TRBD1|TRBJ2-7|TRBV7-9
ASSEGQGTYEQY
>TRBD1|TRBJ1-6|TRBV27
ASSLLTGSNSPLH
>NA|TRBJ1-1|TRBV11-2
ASSLGTGTFFTEAF
>NA|TRBJ2-3|TRBV3-1/TRBV3-2
ASSRPTSKGGTQY
>TRBD2|TRBJ2-2|TRBV25-1
ASRRSGGFPGELF
>NA|TRBJ1-2|TRBV9
ASSVAQVRPRGMVYT
>TRBD1|TRBJ1-6|TRBV27
ASRRTGANSPLH
>TRBD1|TRBJ1-2|TRBV5-4
ASSSTGLSNYGYT
>TRBD2|TRBJ2-3|TRBV3-1/TRBV3-2
ASSERLAGGFSTDTQY